These 18 T cell receptor beta chains came from one sample sequenced in a study of blood T cell repertoires in COVID-19. Sequencing used immunoSEQ multiplex PCR; TCRdb keeps in-frame clones, though not all of them. The data show more than 150,000 clones, roughly 79% seen once. The sequenced sample was peripheral blood. The source of these receptors is a woman aged 80 or older with COVID-19, enrolled during active disease.

V usage is TRBV28 and J usage is TRBJ2-6; the D is unclear. Germline assignment: CDR1 MDHEN and CDR2 SYDVKM. Trimming shortened V by 0 bases and J by 0 bases, and 6 bases separated the two germline ends. The CDR3 loop spans 16 amino acids. In DNA form, the CDR3 reads TGTGCCAGCAGTTTATGGGGCACCTCTGGGGCCAACGTCCTGACTTTC. This sequence encodes CASSLWGTSGANVLTF.

The chain couples TRBV2 to TRBJ1-1; maybe TRBD1 (5 bases). The CDR3 loop spans 12 amino acids. The germline V gene encodes CDR1 SNHLY and CDR2 FYNNEI. V dropped 5 bases and J dropped 6 bases, with 10 bases sitting between them. The CDR3 DNA reads TGTGCCAGCAGTCCCTGGGGGGCTGAAGCTTTCTTT. Its protein product is CASSPWGAEAFF. Full variable domain (missing parts from reference TRBV2 and TRBJ1-1): EPEVTQTPSHQVTQMGQEVILRCVPISNHLYFYWYRQILGQKVEFLVSFYNNEISEKSEIFDDQFSVERPDGSNFTLKIRSTKLEDSAMYFCASSPWGAEAFFGQGTRLTVV.

As regards this clone: This specimen includes other DNA sequences encoding the same CDR3. The CDR3 is CASSLGQGADTQYF. Here the CDR3 DNA reads TGCGCCAGCAGCTTGGGACAGGGCGCAGATACGCAGTATTTT. V gene TRBV5-1 combines with J gene TRBJ2-3, with TRBD1 identical over 7 bases. The CDR3 has 14 residues. V gave up 0 bases and J gave up 4 bases; unmatched junction bases: 2. Germline loops: CDR1 SGHRS, CDR2 YFSETQ.

This clone was detected once. The chain has TRBV5-4 and TRBJ1-2; 9 bases are a match to TRBD1. Germline lookup yields CDR1 SGHNT and CDR2 YYREEE (reference sequence). The ends lost 3 bases at V and 8 bases at J; junction bases unmatched: 8. The CDR3 has 14 amino acids. CDR3 in amino acids: CASSYGQGRVGYTF. The CDR3 coding sequence is TGTGCCAGCAGCTATGGACAGGGGAGGGTCGGCTACACCTTC.

This clone was seen once. V gene TRBV19 combines with J gene TRBJ2-3; 12 bases fit TRBD2. This CDR3 is 19 amino acids long. J was trimmed by 2 bases and V by 1 base; bases with no gene match: 10. Germline CDR1 reads LNHDA; CDR2 reads SQIVND (reference sequence). CDR3 nucleotide sequence: TGTGCCAGTAGTATAGCTACGGGACTAGCGGGTTTACTCACAGATACGCAGTATTTT. Amino acid sequence: CASSIATGLAGLLTDTQYF.

The V and J genes are TRBV6-2 or TRBV6-3 and TRBJ1-2; tentatively, D is TRBD1 (5 bases). This CDR3 is 16 amino acids long. Trimming took off 6 bases at V and 0 bases at J, with 17 bases between the two ends. Germline assignment: CDR1 MNHEY and CDR2 SVGEGT. CDR3 DNA: TGTGCCAGCAGCCCTCACCTGGGGGGAGCTAACTATGGCTACACCTTC. Protein sequence: CASSPHLGGANYGYTF.

The chain uses TRBV7-8 and TRBJ2-2; 7 bases agree with TRBD1. The V segment lost 2 bases and the J segment 0 bases; nucleotides outside the gene matches: 3. CDR1 SGHVS and CDR2 FQNEAQ come from the germline V gene. The CDR3 sequence is 16 residues long. The CDR3 protein is CASSLLDRANTGELFF. CDR3 DNA sequence: TGTGCCAGCAGCTTACTCGACAGGGCGAACACCGGGGAGCTGTTTTTT.

The chain combines TRBV19 with TRBJ1-4, with D tentatively TRBD1 (5 bases). Trimming removed 3 bases at V and 1 base at J, with 12 bases between. CDR3 length equals 16 residues. Germline V gene data show CDR1 as LNHDA and CDR2 as SQIVND (reference sequence). CDR3 bases: TGTGCCAGTAGTATCTGGCAGGGAGGAACTAATGAAAAACTGTTTTTT. Encoded protein: CASSIWQGGTNEKLFF.

Regarding this clone: A much larger clone lies one base from this, so it may be a read error. This chain joins TRBV6-5 and TRBJ1-1; weak D call: TRBD1 (5 bases). From germline, CDR1 is MNHEY and CDR2 SVGAGI. The CDR3 extends over 11 amino acids. Trimming left V 6 bases short and J 6 bases short, with 8 bases between. CDR3 loop: CASSPRAEAFF. CDR3 bases: TGTGCCAGCAGCCCCAGGGCTGAAGCTTTCTTT.

The chain links TRBV7-2 to TRBJ2-1, with 14 positions matching TRBD2. Trimming cost V 5 bases and J 14 bases; bases outside gene matches: 11. CDR3 length: 15 amino acids. Germline V CDR1 and CDR2: SGHTA, FQGNSA. The CDR3 region is CASSTPGLAGDGEFF. The CDR3 DNA follows: TGTGCCAGCAGCACCCCGGGACTAGCGGGAGATGGGGAGTTCTTC. The complete variable domain, with remaining parts taken from reference TRBV7-2 and TRBJ2-1, reads GAGVSQSPSNKVTEKGKDVELRCDPISGHTALYWYRQSLGQGLEFLIYFQGNSAPDKSGLPSDRFSAERTGGSVSTLTIQRTQQEDSAVYLCASSTPGLAGDGEFFGPGTRLTVL.

The chain carries TRBV27 and TRBJ2-2, with a weak D call TRBD2 (6 bases). Trimming cost V 4 bases and J 1 base, with 7 bases left between them. In germline, CDR1 is MNHEY, CDR2 SMNVEV (reference sequence). The CDR3 is 14 amino acids. The chain's CDR3 is CASSYGGNTGELFF. CDR3 DNA: TGTGCCAGCAGTTACGGGGGGAACACCGGGGAGCTGTTTTTT.

The chain combines TRBV27 with TRBJ1-4; TRBD1 might be the D (5 bases). The CDR3 loop spans 16 amino acids. Germline assignment: CDR1 MNHEY and CDR2 SMNVEV (reference sequence). Trimming removed 0 bases from V and 3 bases from J, with 11 bases in between. The CDR3: CASSLSRAVANEKLFF. The CDR3 DNA sequence: TGTGCCAGCAGTTTATCCAGGGCAGTAGCTAATGAAAAACTGTTTTTT.

In its sample, this clone was seen once. The chain couples TRBV2 to TRBJ2-1, with D unclear. Between the trimmed V and J ends, which lost 5 bases and 6 bases, there was a span of 11 bases. The CDR3 is 13 residues long. The germline gives CDR1 SNHLY, CDR2 FYNNEI. The CDR3 spells CASSLLRGNEQFF. The CDR3 DNA reads TGTGCCAGCAGTCTACTGCGCGGCAATGAGCAGTTCTTC. Complete variable domain (other parts from reference TRBV2 and TRBJ2-1): EPEVTQTPSHQVTQMGQEVILRCVPISNHLYFYWYRQILGQKVEFLVSFYNNEISEKSEIFDDQFSVERPDGSNFTLKIRSTKLEDSAMYFCASSLLRGNEQFFGPGTRLTVL.

This clone was found a few times. This sequence joins TRBV19 and TRBJ1-5; D possibly corresponds to TRBD1 (5 bases). V was clipped by 4 bases and J by 0 bases, with 7 bases between them. CDR3 length: 14 amino acids. Germline V CDR1 and CDR2: LNHDA, SQIVND (reference sequence). Here the CDR3 DNA reads TGTGCCAGTAGTAGACAGTATAGCAATCAGCCCCAGCATTTT. This sequence encodes CASSRQYSNQPQHF.

This clone was seen a handful of times. The J gene is TRBJ1-2, the V gene TRBV30; D gene uncertain. This CDR3 spans 13 amino acids. CDR1 is GTSNPN and CDR2 is SVGIG in the germline V gene (reference sequence). The ends were cut back, 3 bases at V and 3 bases at J, with 11 bases in the middle. The DNA of the CDR3 is TGTGCCTGGAGCGCGCGGGTAGACTATGGCTACACCTTC. Amino acids: CAWSARVDYGYTF.

V and J are TRBV5-1 and TRBJ2-7, with 7 bases fitting TRBD1. Unmatched junction bases numbered 7, after V lost 4 bases and J lost 3 bases. The germline CDR1 and CDR2 sequences are SGHRS and YFSETQ. The CDR3 spans 14 residues. The CDR3 DNA follows: TGCGCCAGCAGCGAAGACAGGGCCTACTACGAGCAGTACTTC. It codes for CASSEDRAYYEQYF.

The chain has TRBV5-1 and TRBJ2-3; perhaps TRBD1 as D (5 bases). The V gene's germline CDR1 is SGHRS and CDR2 YFSETQ. The CDR3 totals 14 residues. The ends were cut back, 0 bases at V and 4 bases at J, with 9 bases in the middle. This CDR3 is CASSLVQGSDTQYF. The CDR3 DNA reads TGCGCCAGCAGCTTGGTTCAGGGATCAGATACGCAGTATTTT. Supplemented by reference TRBV5-1 and TRBJ2-3, the full variable domain reads KAGVTQTPRYLIKTRGQQVTLSCSPISGHRSVSWYQQTPGQGLQFLFEYFSETQRNKGNFPGRFSGRQFSNSRSEMNVSTLELGDSALYLCASSLVQGSDTQYFGPGTRLTVL.

The chain links TRBV5-1 to TRBJ1-2, with a tentative D call TRBD1 (5 bases). Germline-derived CDR1 and CDR2 are SGHRS and YFSETQ. The V gene lost 1 base and the J gene lost 1 base, with 11 bases spanning the gap. The CDR3 is 15 amino acids. The CDR3 sequence: CASSLSGMGNYGYTF. The CDR3 bases are TGCGCCAGCAGCTTGTCAGGGATGGGTAACTATGGCTACACCTTC.